Listed below are T cell receptor beta chains from one sample, sequenced in a study of shared clonotypes between healthy human individuals. Generated by immunoSEQ multiplex PCR, the TCRdb table keeps only in-frame clones and is missing some. This table has around 2.1 million clones, 85% to 95% appearing once. The sample was naive CD8+ T cells from PBMCs. The receptor source for this set is a man younger than 30 in good health. Some clones in this sample may be carry-over from other donors' samples. Each CDR3 is given with its conserved first and last residue. Each record gives: J gene, V gene, clone size, D gene, CDR3 DNA, CDR3 protein. The D gene is left open where the match is weak. Some rows have no size entry. The others give once, few or many, or a class for an expanded clone.

TRBJ1-2 | TRBV4-1 | - | - | TGCGCCAGCAGCCAAGTTGAGGGCGGGGGATTCGGCTACACCTTC | CASSQVEGGGFGYTF
TRBJ1-1 | TRBV30 | - | - | TGTGCCTGGAAAGAGGCGGGCGTGAATACTGAAGCTTTCTTT | CAWKEAGVNTEAFF
TRBJ2-7 | TRBV5-4 | - | - | TGTGCCAGCAGCTTAGGGGAGGCAGGCTACGAGCAGTACTTC | CASSLGEAGYEQYF
TRBJ2-2 | TRBV7-3 | - | TRBD1 | TGTGCCAGCAGCTTAACTTTGGGACAGGGCTACACCGGGGAGCTGTTTTTT | CASSLTLGQGYTGELFF
TRBJ2-1 | TRBV27 | once | - | TGTGCCAGTACTCCGGGCGGCAATGAGCAGTTCTTC | CASTPGGNEQFF
TRBJ2-7 | TRBV2 | - | - | TGTGCCAGCACTTCCTTGGTCTACGAGCAGTACTTC | CASTSLVYEQYF
TRBJ1-4 | TRBV2 | - | TRBD1 | TGTGCCACAGGGGGCTTTGAAAAACTGTTTTTT | CATGGFEKLFF
TRBJ1-3 | TRBV7-8 | - | TRBD1 | TGTGCCAGCAGCGACCGGACAGGGTCAGTCGGAAACACCATATATTTT | CASSDRTGSVGNTIYF
TRBJ1-4 | TRBV4-1 | - | TRBD1 | TGCGCCACCGCCCCCCAGACAGGGTGGGATGAAAAACTGTTTTTT | CATAPQTGWDEKLFF
TRBJ2-3 | TRBV14 | - | - | TGTGCCAGCAGCCAAGATGCGGGGTCCTCGTTTTCAGATACGCAGTATTTT | CASSQDAGSSFSDTQYF
TRBJ2-7 | TRBV7-9 | - | - | TGTGCCGGCCAGGGTGGCTCCTACGAGCAGTACTTC | CAGQGGSYEQYF
TRBJ2-1 | TRBV7-9 | once | - | TGTGCCAGCAGCTTAGTCAGTGGCTCCTACAATGAGCAGTTCTTC | CASSLVSGSYNEQFF
TRBJ1-1 | TRBV5-4 | - | - | TGTGCCAGCAGCTCCCGGGGTTACACTGAAGCTTTCTTT | CASSSRGYTEAFF
TRBJ1-5 | TRBV7-9 | once | - | TGTGCCAGCAACGCAGGGGAGGGCAATCAGCCCCAGCATTTT | CASNAGEGNQPQHF
TRBJ2-7 | TRBV6-5 | - | TRBD2 | TGTGCCAGCAGTTCTAGCGGACGGGTAAAGGACGAGCAGTACTTC | CASSSSGRVKDEQYF